This T cell receptor (beta chain) was captured by sequencing in a study of blood T cell repertoires in COVID-19. There are 18 residues in the CDR3. CDR1 is SGHAT and CDR2 is FQNNGV in the germline V gene. Trimming left V 6 bases short and J 0 bases short, with 21 bases between. The data were produced by immunoSEQ multiplex PCR, yet TCRdb's version contains in-frame clones alone and is incomplete. Of 95,000 to 130,000 clones in the sample, approximately 82% were seen once. Sequencing was done on a sample of peripheral blood. This sequence originates from an older man with active or convalescent COVID-19. The rearrangement links TRBV11-2 to TRBJ1-3; D not resolved. As DNA, the CDR3 is TGTGCCAGCAGTACAACCTTATACCGGGGTAACTCTGGAAACACCATATATTTT. It translates to CASSTTLYRGNSGNTIYF.